This TCR beta chain was documented in a study of T-cell memory formation after mild COVID-19. Study-level information: TCR clustering was largely donor specific.

Whole-study results and caveats: Clones contracting across day 15 to 85 had a balanced CD4/CD8 profile; later expanding clones leaned CD4+. Cross-reactive memory appears to have joined, as suggested by some responding clones showing up in pre-infection memory.

Worth noting for this clonotype: The antigen is undetermined.

Amplification by 5'RACE using constant-segment primers produced TCR alpha and TCR beta cDNA libraries that carried sample barcodes and UMIs. One entry per CDR3 protein, called by TCRdb with MiXCR from the 5' RACE reads. The sample records 350,000 to 500,000 distinct CDR3 sequences, about 19% being singletons. The source material was PBMCs or a T cell subset sorted from them (not recorded which). This clonotype was obtained from an adult woman who had mild COVID-19 (a few samples of this study predate the infection). Cell type and time point are not known.

The CDR3 DNA is TGTGCCACGATGAGGACAGGGACAGATACGCAGTATTTT. Translation gives CATMRTGTDTQYF. This chain connects TRBV10-3 to TRBJ2-3; 8 bases are a match to TRBD1. This CDR3 comprises 13 residues. The J segment lost 3 bases and the V segment lost 10 bases, leaving 6 bases of the junction unmatched. Germline assignment: CDR1 ENHRY and CDR2 SYGVKD.